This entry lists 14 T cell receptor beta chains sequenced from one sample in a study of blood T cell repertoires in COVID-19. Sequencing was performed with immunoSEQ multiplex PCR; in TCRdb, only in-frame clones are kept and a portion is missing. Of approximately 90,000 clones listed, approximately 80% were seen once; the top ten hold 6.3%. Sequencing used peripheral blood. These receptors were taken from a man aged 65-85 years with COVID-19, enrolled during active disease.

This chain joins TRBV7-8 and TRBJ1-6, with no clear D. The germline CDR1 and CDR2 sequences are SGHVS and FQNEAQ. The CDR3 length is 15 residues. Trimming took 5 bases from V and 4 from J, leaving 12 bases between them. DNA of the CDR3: TGTGCCAGCAGCCAGCCGCGGCCTTATAATTCACCCCTCCACTTT. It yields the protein CASSQPRPYNSPLHF.

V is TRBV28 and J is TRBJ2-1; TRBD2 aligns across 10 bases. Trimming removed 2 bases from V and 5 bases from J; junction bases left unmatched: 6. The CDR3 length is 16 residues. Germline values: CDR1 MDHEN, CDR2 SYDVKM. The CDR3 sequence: CASSLVGTSAHNEQFF. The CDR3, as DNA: TGTGCCAGCAGTTTAGTAGGGACTAGCGCCCACAATGAGCAGTTCTTC.

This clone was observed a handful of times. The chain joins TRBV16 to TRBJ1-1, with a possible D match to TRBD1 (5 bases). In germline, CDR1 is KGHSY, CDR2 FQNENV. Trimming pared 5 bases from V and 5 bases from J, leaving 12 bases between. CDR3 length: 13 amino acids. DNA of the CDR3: TGTGCCAGCAGCTCAGGGCTCCGGACTGAAGCTTTCTTT. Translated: CASSSGLRTEAFF.

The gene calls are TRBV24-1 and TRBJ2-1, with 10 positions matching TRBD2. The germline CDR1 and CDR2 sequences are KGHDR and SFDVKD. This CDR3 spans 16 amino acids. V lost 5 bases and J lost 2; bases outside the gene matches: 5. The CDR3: CATSAKSGGAYNEQFF. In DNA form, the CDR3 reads TGTGCCACCAGTGCCAAGAGCGGGGGGGCCTACAATGAGCAGTTCTTC.

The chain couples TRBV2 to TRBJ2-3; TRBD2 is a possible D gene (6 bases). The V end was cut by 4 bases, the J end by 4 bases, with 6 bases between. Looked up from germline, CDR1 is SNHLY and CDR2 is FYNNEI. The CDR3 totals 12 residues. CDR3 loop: CASSGLADTQYF. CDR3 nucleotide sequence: TGTGCCAGCAGTGGACTAGCAGATACGCAGTATTTT.

CDR3 nucleotides: TGTGCCTGGAGTGGTCAGGTGAATTCACCCCTCCACTTT. Translating gives CAWSGQVNSPLHF. The chain is built from TRBV30 and TRBJ1-6, with unresolved D. Trimming shortened V by 1 base and J by 7 bases, and 8 bases separated the two germline ends. This CDR3 contains 13 residues. CDR1 is GTSNPN, CDR2 SVGIG, per germline (reference sequence).

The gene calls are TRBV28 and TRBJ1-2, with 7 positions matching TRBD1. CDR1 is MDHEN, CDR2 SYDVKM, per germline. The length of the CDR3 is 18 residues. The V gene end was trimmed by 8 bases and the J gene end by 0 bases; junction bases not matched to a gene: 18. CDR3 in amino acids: CASHAATGNSPANYGYTF. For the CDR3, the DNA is TGTGCCAGCCACGCCGCGACAGGGAACAGTCCAGCTAACTATGGCTACACCTTC.

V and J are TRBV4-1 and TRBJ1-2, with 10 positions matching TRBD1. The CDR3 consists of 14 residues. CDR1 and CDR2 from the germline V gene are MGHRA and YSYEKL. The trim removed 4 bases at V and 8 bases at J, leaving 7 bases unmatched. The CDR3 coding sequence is TGCGCCAGCAGCCCCCTGACAGGGGGCAAAGGCTACACCTTC. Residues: CASSPLTGGKGYTF.

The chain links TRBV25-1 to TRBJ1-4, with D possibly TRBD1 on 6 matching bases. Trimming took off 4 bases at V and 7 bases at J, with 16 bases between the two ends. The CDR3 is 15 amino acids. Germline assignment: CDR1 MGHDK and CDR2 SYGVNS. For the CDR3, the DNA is TGTGCCAGCAGTGCACCGGGGAGGGGGGGTGAAAAACTGTTTTTT. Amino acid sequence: CASSAPGRGGEKLFF.

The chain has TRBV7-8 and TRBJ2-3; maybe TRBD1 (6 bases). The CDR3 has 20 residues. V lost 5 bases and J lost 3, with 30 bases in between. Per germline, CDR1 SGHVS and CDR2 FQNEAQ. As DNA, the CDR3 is TGTGCCAGCAGCCGGTCCGGGACGCCCCTAGGGGGATCGGGGACAGATACGCAGTATTTT. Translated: CASSRSGTPLGGSGTDTQYF.

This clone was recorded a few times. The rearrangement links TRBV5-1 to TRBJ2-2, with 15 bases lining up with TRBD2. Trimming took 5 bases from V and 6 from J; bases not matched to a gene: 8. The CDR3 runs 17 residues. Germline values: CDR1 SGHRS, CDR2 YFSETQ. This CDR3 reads CASRRTSGRADAGELFF. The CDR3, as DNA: TGCGCCAGCAGGCGGACTAGCGGGAGGGCCGATGCCGGGGAGCTGTTTTTT.

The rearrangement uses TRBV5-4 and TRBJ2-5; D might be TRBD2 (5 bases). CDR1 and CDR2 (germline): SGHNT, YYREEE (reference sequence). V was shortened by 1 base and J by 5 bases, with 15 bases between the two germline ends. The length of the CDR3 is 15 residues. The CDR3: CASSLRLALRETQYF. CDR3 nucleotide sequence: TGTGCCAGCAGCTTGAGGTTAGCGCTTCGGGAGACCCAGTACTTC.

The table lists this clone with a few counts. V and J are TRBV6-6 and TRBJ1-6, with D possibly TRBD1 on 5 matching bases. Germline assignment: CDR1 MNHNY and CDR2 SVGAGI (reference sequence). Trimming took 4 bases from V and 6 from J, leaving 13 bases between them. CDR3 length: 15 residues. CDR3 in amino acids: CASSSTGGFNSPLHF. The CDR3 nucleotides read TGTGCCAGCAGTTCCACGGGGGGGTTTAATTCACCCCTCCACTTT.

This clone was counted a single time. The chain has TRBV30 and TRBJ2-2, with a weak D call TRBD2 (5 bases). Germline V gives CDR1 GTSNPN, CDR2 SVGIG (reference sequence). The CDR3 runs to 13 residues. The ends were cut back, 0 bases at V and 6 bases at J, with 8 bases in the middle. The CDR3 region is CAWSVGSPGELFF. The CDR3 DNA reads TGTGCCTGGAGTGTTGGGAGCCCCGGGGAGCTGTTTTTT. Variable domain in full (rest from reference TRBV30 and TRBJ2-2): SQTIHQWPATLVQPVGSPLSLECTVEGTSNPNLYWYRQAAGRGLQLLFYSVGIGQISSEVPQNLSASRPQDRQFILSSKKLLLSDSGFYLCAWSVGSPGELFFGEGSRLTVL.